This TCR beta chain was sequenced in a study of CD8 T cells in Susac syndrome. From blood CD8+ and CD4+ T cells, the TCR beta chain was sequenced. Multiple sclerosis controls were treatment-naive patients with stable or active relapsing-remitting disease. The CDR3 consists of 12 residues. V lost 6 bases to trimming and J lost 7 bases, with 10 bases between them. The germline V gene encodes CDR1 SNHLY and CDR2 FYNNEI. Random hexamers were used to reverse transcribe 0.5 to 1 ug of RNA. TCRdb used MiXCR to reprocess the immunoSEQ multiplex PCR reads, holding one entry per CDR3 protein. Of about 180,000 distinct CDR3 sequences listed, 85% to 95% are singletons.

Input material: CD8+ T cells from PBMCs. The chain carries TRBV2 and TRBJ2-4; D remains ambiguous. The origin of this receptor is a human donor with multiple sclerosis. CDR3 sequence: CASSSLRNIQYF. CDR3 nucleotide sequence: TGTGCCAGCAGCAGTCTCCGGAACATTCAGTACTTC.